This T cell receptor (beta chain) was documented in a study of blood T cells in healthy people across ages. Study-level findings and limits: Unknown donor CMV status possibly confounded expanded clonotype changes. More naive CD4+ cells and higher diversity marked long-lived donors relative to aged donors.

Concerning this clonotype: Its specificity is not known.

With a J-beta primer mix and a sample-barcoded 5' primer, a second PCR ran roughly 6 to 11 cycles. TCRdb independently ran MiXCR on the 5' RACE reads; one entry per CDR3 protein. Of about 540,000 distinct CDR3 sequences in the sample, approximately 25% were seen once. The CDR3 consists of 15 residues. From germline, CDR1 is LGHNA and CDR2 YSLEER. Separately, the same data were catalogued under a study of T cells of mothers and their children. That study adds: It was through the M1S primer of the second PCR that sample barcodes and 2-4 random nucleotides were added. Over 8 million TCR beta CDR3 reads were obtained from each mother, and approximately 3 million from each child.

The TCR sequence derives from a boy under 18 in good health. The sample taken for sequencing was blood. The gene calls are TRBV4-3 and TRBJ2-5; D is unclear. The closer fit of TRBJ2-7 to the DNA end suggests the J call may be wrong. The CDR3 DNA reads TGCGCCAGCAGCCAAGGAAGCCACAGATCCTACGAGCAGTACTTC. It specifies CASSQGSHRSYEQYF.